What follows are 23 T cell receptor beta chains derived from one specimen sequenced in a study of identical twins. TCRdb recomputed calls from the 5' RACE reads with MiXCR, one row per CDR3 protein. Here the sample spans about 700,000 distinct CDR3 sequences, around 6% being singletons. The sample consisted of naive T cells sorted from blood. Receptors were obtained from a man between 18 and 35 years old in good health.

In nucleotides, the CDR3 is TGTGCCAGCAGCGTAGATCCCCTGGATACCGGGGAGCTGTTTTTT. Its protein is CASSVDPLDTGELFF. The V and J genes are TRBV9 and TRBJ2-2; D unresolved. Trimming removed 0 bases at V and 5 bases at J, with 11 bases between. The CDR3 runs 15 residues. Germline values: CDR1 SGDLS, CDR2 YYNGEE.

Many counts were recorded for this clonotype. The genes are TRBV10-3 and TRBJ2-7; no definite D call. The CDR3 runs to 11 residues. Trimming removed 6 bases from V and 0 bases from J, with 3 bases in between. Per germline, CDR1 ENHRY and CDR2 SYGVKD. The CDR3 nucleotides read TGTGCCATCAGAGCCTCCTACGAGCAGTACTTC. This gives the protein CAIRASYEQYF.

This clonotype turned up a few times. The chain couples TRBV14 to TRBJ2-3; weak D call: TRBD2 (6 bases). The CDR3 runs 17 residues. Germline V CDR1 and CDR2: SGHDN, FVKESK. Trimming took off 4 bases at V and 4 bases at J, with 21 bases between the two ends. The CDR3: CASSLQPGLNLADTQYF. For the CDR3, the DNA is TGTGCCAGCAGCCTCCAGCCGGGACTCAATTTGGCAGATACGCAGTATTTT.

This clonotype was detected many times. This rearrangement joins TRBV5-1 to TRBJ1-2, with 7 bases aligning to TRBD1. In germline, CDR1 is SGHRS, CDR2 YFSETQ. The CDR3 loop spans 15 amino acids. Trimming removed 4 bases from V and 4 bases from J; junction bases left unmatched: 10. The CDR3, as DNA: TGCGCCAGCAGCCCCGGGGACAGAATAGTCTATGGCTACACCTTC. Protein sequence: CASSPGDRIVYGYTF.

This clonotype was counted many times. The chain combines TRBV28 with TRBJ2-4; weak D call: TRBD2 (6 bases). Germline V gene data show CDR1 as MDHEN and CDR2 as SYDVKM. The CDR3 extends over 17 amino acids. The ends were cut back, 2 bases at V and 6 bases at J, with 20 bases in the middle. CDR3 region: CASSLTDTGWEANIQYF. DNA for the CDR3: TGTGCCAGCAGTTTAACAGACACGGGATGGGAGGCAAACATTCAGTACTTC.

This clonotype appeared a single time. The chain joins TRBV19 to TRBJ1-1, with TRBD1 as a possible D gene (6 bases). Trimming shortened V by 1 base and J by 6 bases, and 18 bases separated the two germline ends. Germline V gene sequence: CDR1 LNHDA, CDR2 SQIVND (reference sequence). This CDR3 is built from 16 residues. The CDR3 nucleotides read TGTGCCAGTAGTATAGGTGGGACAAGGGTTATTGCTGAAGCTTTCTTT. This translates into CASSIGGTRVIAEAFF. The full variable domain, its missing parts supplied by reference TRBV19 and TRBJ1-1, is DGGITQSPKYLFRKEGQNVTLSCEQNLNHDAMYWYRQDPGQGLRLIYYSQIVNDFQKGDIAEGYSVSREKKESFPLTVTSAQKNPTAFYLCASSIGGTRVIAEAFFGQGTRLTVV.

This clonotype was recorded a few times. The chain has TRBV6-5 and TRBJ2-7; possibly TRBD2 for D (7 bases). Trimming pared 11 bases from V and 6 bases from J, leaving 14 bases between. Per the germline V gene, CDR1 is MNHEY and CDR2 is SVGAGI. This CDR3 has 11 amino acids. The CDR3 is CASRGAGEQYF. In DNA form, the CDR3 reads TGTGCCTCTCGGGGGGCAGGCGAGCAGTACTTC.

CDR3 loop: CASSEQGETGELFF. The CDR3 DNA reads TGTGCCAGCAGTGAACAGGGGGAAACCGGGGAGCTGTTTTTT. The chain links TRBV25-1 to TRBJ2-2, with 7 bases lining up with TRBD1. Germline CDR1 reads MGHDK; CDR2 reads SYGVNS. V was clipped by 2 bases and J by 5 bases; unmatched bases: 2. The CDR3 spans 14 residues.

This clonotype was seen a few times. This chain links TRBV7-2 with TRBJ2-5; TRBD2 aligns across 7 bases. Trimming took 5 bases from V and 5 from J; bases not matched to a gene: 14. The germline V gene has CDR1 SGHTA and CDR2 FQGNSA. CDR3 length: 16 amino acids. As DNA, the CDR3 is TGTGCCAGCAGCAGCGGGACTGGGGGGATGAGGGAGACCCAGTACTTC. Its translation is CASSSGTGGMRETQYF.

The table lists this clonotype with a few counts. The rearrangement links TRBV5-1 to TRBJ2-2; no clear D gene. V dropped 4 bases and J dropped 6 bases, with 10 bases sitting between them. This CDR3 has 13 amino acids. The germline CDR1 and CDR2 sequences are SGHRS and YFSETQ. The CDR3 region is CASSGSQSGELFF. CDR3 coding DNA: TGCGCCAGCAGCGGTTCACAATCCGGGGAGCTGTTTTTT. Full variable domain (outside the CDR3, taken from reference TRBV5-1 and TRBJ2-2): KAGVTQTPRYLIKTRGQQVTLSCSPISGHRSVSWYQQTPGQGLQFLFEYFSETQRNKGNFPGRFSGRQFSNSRSEMNVSTLELGDSALYLCASSGSQSGELFFGEGSRLTVL.

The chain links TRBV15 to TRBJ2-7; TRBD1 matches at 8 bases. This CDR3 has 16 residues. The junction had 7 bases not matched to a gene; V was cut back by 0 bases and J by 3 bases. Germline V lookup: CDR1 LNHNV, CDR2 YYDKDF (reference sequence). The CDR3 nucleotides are TGTGCCACCAGCAGAGATCTGGTAGGACAGGGCTACGAGCAGTACTTC. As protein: CATSRDLVGQGYEQYF.

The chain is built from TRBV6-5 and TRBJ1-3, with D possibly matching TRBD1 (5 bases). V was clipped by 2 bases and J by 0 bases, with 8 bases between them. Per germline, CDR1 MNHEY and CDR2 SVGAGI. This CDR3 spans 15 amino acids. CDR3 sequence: CASSYSGTSGNTIYF. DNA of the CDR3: TGTGCCAGCAGTTACAGCGGGACCTCTGGAAACACCATATATTTT.

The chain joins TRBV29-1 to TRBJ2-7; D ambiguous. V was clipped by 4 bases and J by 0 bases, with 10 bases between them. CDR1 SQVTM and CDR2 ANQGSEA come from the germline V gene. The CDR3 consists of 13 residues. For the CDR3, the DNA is TGCAGCGTTGGGGCCGTAAGCTCCTACGAGCAGTACTTC. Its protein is CSVGAVSSYEQYF.

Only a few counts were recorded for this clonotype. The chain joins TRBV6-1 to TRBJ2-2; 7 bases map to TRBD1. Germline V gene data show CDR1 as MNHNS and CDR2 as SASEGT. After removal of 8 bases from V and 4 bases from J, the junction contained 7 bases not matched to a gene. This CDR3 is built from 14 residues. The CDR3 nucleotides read TGTGCCAGCCCAGGGGACAGTCTCACCGGGGAGCTGTTTTTT. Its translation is CASPGDSLTGELFF.

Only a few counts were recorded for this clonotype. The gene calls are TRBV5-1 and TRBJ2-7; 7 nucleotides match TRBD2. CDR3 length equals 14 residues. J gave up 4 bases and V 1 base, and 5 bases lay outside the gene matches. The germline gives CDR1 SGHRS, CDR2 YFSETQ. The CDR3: CASSLSTSDYEQYF. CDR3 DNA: TGCGCCAGCAGCTTGAGTACTAGCGATTACGAGCAGTACTTC.

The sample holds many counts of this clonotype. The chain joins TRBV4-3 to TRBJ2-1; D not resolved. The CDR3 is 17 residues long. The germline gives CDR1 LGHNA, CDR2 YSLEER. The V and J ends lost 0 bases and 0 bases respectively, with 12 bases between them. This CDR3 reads CASSQDRTSRSYNEQFF. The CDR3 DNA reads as TGCGCCAGCAGCCAAGATCGCACGTCCCGCTCCTACAATGAGCAGTTCTTC.

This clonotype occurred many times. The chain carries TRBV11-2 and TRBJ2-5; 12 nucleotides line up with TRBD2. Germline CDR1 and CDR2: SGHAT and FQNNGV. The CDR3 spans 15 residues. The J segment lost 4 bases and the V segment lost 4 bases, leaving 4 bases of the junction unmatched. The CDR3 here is CASSSSGRERETQYF. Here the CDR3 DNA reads TGTGCCAGCAGCTCTAGCGGGAGGGAGAGAGAGACCCAGTACTTC. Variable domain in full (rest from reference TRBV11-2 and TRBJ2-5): EAGVAQSPRYKIIEKRQSVAFWCNPISGHATLYWYQQILGQGPKLLIQFQNNGVVDDSQLPKDRFSAERLKGVDSTLKIQPAKLEDSAVYLCASSSSGRERETQYFGPGTRLLVL.

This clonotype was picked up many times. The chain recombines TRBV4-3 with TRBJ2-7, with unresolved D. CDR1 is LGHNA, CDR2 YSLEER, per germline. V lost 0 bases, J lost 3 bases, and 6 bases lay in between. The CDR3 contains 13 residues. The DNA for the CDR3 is TGCGCCAGCAGCCAAGAATGGGGCTACGAGCAGTACTTC. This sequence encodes CASSQEWGYEQYF.

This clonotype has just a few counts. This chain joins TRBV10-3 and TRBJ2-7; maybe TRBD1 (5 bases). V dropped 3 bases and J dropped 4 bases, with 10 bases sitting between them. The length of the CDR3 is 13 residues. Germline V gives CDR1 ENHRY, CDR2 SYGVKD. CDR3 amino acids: CAISDGAVYEQYF. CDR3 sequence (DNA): TGTGCCATCAGTGATGGGGCAGTATACGAGCAGTACTTC.

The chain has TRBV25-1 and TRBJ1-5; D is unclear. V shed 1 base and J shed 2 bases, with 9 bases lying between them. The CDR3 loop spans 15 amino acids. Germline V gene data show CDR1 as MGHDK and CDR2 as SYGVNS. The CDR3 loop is CASSEWGWGNQPQHF. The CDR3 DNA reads TGTGCCAGCAGTGAATGGGGTTGGGGCAATCAGCCCCAGCATTTT.

The CDR3 protein is CASSLAHRGPTDTQYF. CDR3 DNA: TGTGCCAGCAGTTTAGCTCACAGGGGCCCCACAGATACGCAGTATTTT. The V gene is TRBV28, the J gene TRBJ2-3; 7 bases are a match to TRBD1. The CDR3 totals 16 residues. Trimming took 2 bases from V and 2 from J; bases not matched to a gene: 7. Germline V CDR1 and CDR2: MDHEN, SYDVKM.

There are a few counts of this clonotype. The DNA for the CDR3 is TGTGCCAGCAGTGAACTCCGCACACCTAGCAATCAGCCCCAGCATTTT. Its protein is CASSELRTPSNQPQHF. V usage is TRBV6-1 and J usage is TRBJ1-5; D not resolved. Between the trimmed V and J ends, which lost 2 bases and 0 bases, there was a span of 11 bases. The CDR3 loop spans 16 amino acids. Germline V lookup: CDR1 MNHNS, CDR2 SASEGT.

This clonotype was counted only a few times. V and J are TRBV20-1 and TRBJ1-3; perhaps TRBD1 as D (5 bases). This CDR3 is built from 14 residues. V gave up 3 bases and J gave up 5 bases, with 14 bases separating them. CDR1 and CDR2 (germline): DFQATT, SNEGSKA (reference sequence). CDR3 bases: TGCAGTGCTAGGGGGGAAACTCGGCGAAACACCATATATTTT. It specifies CSARGETRRNTIYF.